This T cell receptor (beta chain) was sequenced for a study of OX40 agonist ivuxolimab in advanced cancers. Overall study results and limits: There were, on average, more expanded clones in CD8+ T cells than in CD4+.

Exclusion applied to patients with autoimmune disease history or systemic immunosuppression. Trimming shortened V by 3 bases and J by 2 bases, and 2 bases separated the two germline ends. Germline-derived CDR1 and CDR2 are MDHEN and SYDVKM. CDR3 size: 11 residues. As regards this clone: The antigen is not known. Other DNA sequences from this sample encode an identical CDR3 as well.

The protocol was immunoSEQ multiplex PCR, while the TCRdb copy is restricted to in-frame clones and leaves out a portion. The table includes about 55,000 clones, approximately 83% detected once. The rearrangement uses TRBV28 and TRBJ2-7, with D unclear. The source is an adult with an advanced solid tumor such as melanoma, head and neck, liver or kidney cancer. The sequenced sample was CD4+ or CD8+ T cells sorted from blood, obtained in a trial of the OX40 agonist ivuxolimab. The CDR3 coding sequence is TGTGCCAGCAGTTTCACCTACGAGCAGTACTTC. Translating gives CASSFTYEQYF.